The 12 T cell receptor beta chains below all came from one sample that was sequenced in a study of OX40 agonist ivuxolimab in advanced cancers. The assay was immunoSEQ multiplex PCR, and TCRdb's table has in-frame clones only and misses some. In the table there are 54,000 or so clones, 75% to 90% of which are singletons. This specimen was CD4+ or CD8+ T cells sorted from blood, taken in a trial of the OX40 agonist ivuxolimab. Source of these receptors: an adult with an advanced solid tumor such as melanoma, head and neck, liver or kidney cancer.

The V and J genes are TRBV15 and TRBJ1-4; 8 bases match TRBD1. V was pared by 2 bases and J by 8 bases, with 7 bases of the junction left unmatched. Germline lookup yields CDR1 LNHNV and CDR2 YYDKDF (reference sequence). This CDR3 has 15 residues. DNA for the CDR3: TGTGCCACCAGCAGACTCCGGGACAGGAGAGAAAAACTGTTTTTT. Translating it yields CATSRLRDRREKLFF. The complete variable domain, with remaining parts taken from reference TRBV15 and TRBJ1-4, reads DAMVIQNPRYQVTQFGKPVTLSCSQTLNHNVMYWYQQKSSQAPKLLFHYYDKDFNNEADTPDNFQSRRPNTSFCFLDIRSPGLGDTAMYLCATSRLRDRREKLFFGSGTQLSVL.

The chain has TRBV5-4 and TRBJ2-7; 7 bases fit TRBD1. CDR3 size: 14 residues. The V gene end was trimmed by 4 bases and the J gene end by 1 base; junction bases not matched to a gene: 5. Germline V CDR1 and CDR2: SGHNT, YYREEE (reference sequence). CDR3 coding DNA: TGTGCCAGCAGCAGAGGACAGGCTTCCTACGAGCAGTACTTC. Its translation is CASSRGQASYEQYF. The full variable domain, with the rest looked up from reference TRBV5-4 and TRBJ2-7, is ETGVTQSPTHLIKTRGQQVTLRCSSQSGHNTVSWYQQALGQGPQFIFQYYREEENGRGNFPPRFSGLQFPNYSSELNVNALELDDSALYLCASSRGQASYEQYFGPGTRLTVT.

This clone was seen a handful of times. The genes are TRBV7-2 and TRBJ2-7; 9 positions match TRBD1. Germline V CDR1 and CDR2: SGHTA, FQGNSA. This CDR3 region has 14 residues. Losses at the gene ends were 4 bases for V and 4 bases for J; bases not matched to a gene: 5. Here the CDR3 reads CASSSVGTGYEQYF. Here the CDR3 DNA reads TGTGCCAGCAGCTCTGTAGGGACAGGGTACGAGCAGTACTTC. The full variable domain, completed using reference TRBV7-2 and TRBJ2-7, is GAGVSQSPSNKVTEKGKDVELRCDPISGHTALYWYRQSLGQGLEFLIYFQGNSAPDKSGLPSDRFSAERTGGSVSTLTIQRTQQEDSAVYLCASSSVGTGYEQYFGPGTRLTVT.

The chain recombines TRBV6-6 with TRBJ2-2; no reliable D call. This CDR3 region has 16 residues. Germline loops: CDR1 MNHNY, CDR2 SVGAGI (reference sequence). Trimming left V 0 bases short and J 3 bases short, with 11 bases between. CDR3 sequence: CASSYSPARDTGELFF. CDR3 in DNA: TGTGCCAGCAGTTACTCCCCAGCTAGGGACACCGGGGAGCTGTTTTTT.

The chain recombines TRBV11-1 with TRBJ2-2; tentative D call: TRBD1 (6 bases). Trimming stripped 1 base from V and 11 bases from J, with 8 bases between. Germline CDR1 is SGHAT and CDR2 is FQDESV (reference sequence). This CDR3 region has 12 residues. The CDR3 nucleotides are TGTGCCAGCAGCTTAGACAGGGACGAGCTGTTTTTT. The encoded protein is CASSLDRDELFF.

This chain connects TRBV10-1 to TRBJ2-7; 11 nucleotides line up with TRBD2. The V gene's germline CDR1 is WNHNN and CDR2 SYGVQD (reference sequence). V shed 6 bases, J shed 5 bases, and the junction held 6 bases outside the gene matches. The CDR3 consists of 14 residues. For the CDR3, the DNA is TGCGCCAGCAGCTCGACTAGCGGGATCCACGAGCAGTACTTC. Its protein product is CASSSTSGIHEQYF.

The V gene is TRBV5-5, the J gene TRBJ2-3; a weak D match, TRBD2 (6 bases). The CDR3 spans 16 residues. Germline CDR1 is SGHKS and CDR2 is YYEKEE (reference sequence). V lost 1 base, J lost 0 bases, and 12 bases lay in between. The CDR3 loop is CASSLPGGPSTDTQYF. The CDR3 nucleotides read TGTGCCAGCAGCTTGCCCGGGGGACCGAGCACAGATACGCAGTATTTT.

The rearrangement uses TRBV5-1 and TRBJ1-2; D ambiguous. The germline CDR1 and CDR2 sequences are SGHRS and YFSETQ. The V gene lost 1 base and the J gene lost 7 bases, with 14 bases spanning the gap. The CDR3 loop spans 14 amino acids. CDR3 region: CASSLQVGISGYTF. Written as DNA, the CDR3 is TGCGCCAGCAGCTTGCAGGTCGGGATTTCTGGCTACACCTTC. Full variable domain (rest looked up from reference TRBV5-1 and TRBJ1-2): KAGVTQTPRYLIKTRGQQVTLSCSPISGHRSVSWYQQTPGQGLQFLFEYFSETQRNKGNFPGRFSGRQFSNSRSEMNVSTLELGDSALYLCASSLQVGISGYTFGSGTRLTVV.

This rearrangement joins TRBV29-1 to TRBJ2-7, with a tentative D call TRBD1 (6 bases). The CDR3 runs to 12 residues. Trimming pared 4 bases from V and 5 bases from J, leaving 12 bases between. CDR1 and CDR2 from the germline V gene are SQVTM and ANQGSEA. The CDR3 protein is CSVGVTGHEQYF. The CDR3 nucleotides read TGCAGCGTTGGAGTAACAGGGCACGAGCAGTACTTC.

The chain carries TRBV4-3 and TRBJ2-2; 14 bases are shared with TRBD2. V was clipped by 1 base and J by 15 bases; unmatched bases: 4. This CDR3 region has 14 residues. Germline values: CDR1 LGHNA, CDR2 YSLEER. CDR3 loop: CASSQGLAGGQVFF. CDR3 coding DNA: TGCGCCAGCAGCCAAGGACTAGCGGGGGGGCAGGTGTTTTTT.

This sequence joins TRBV5-4 and TRBJ1-1; weak D call: TRBD1 (5 bases). V shed 4 bases and J shed 4 bases, with 14 bases lying between them. The CDR3 covers 14 residues. The germline V gene encodes CDR1 SGHNT and CDR2 YYREEE (reference sequence). The CDR3 sequence: CASSPGVVGTEAFF. The CDR3 bases are TGTGCCAGCAGCCCGGGGGTGGTGGGCACTGAAGCTTTCTTT.

The chain joins TRBV11-2 to TRBJ1-1, with D possibly being TRBD1 (5 bases). Germline V lookup: CDR1 SGHAT, CDR2 FQNNGV. The germline V and J ends were trimmed by 0 bases and 5 bases, with 7 bases remaining between them. This CDR3 comprises 13 residues. The CDR3 loop reads CASSLDRGTEAFF. Written as DNA, the CDR3 is TGTGCCAGCAGCTTAGATCGGGGGACTGAAGCTTTCTTT. Full variable domain (missing parts from reference TRBV11-2 and TRBJ1-1): EAGVAQSPRYKIIEKRQSVAFWCNPISGHATLYWYQQILGQGPKLLIQFQNNGVVDDSQLPKDRFSAERLKGVDSTLKIQPAKLEDSAVYLCASSLDRGTEAFFGQGTRLTVV.